This T cell receptor beta chain was captured in a study of blood T cell repertoires in COVID-19. Germline CDR1 LGHDT, CDR2 YNNKEL (reference sequence). V shed 5 bases, J shed 4 bases, and the junction held 6 bases outside the gene matches. The CDR3 covers 14 residues. Method: immunoSEQ multiplex PCR; TCRdb's copy keeps in-frame clones and lacks some. The sample lists 83,000 or so clones; roughly 71% were seen once. This clone was seen only once. The chain uses TRBV3-1 (or the pseudogene TRBV3-2) and TRBJ2-7; 9 positions agree with TRBD1. The TCR originated in a woman of 80 years or more with acute or convalescent COVID-19. The specimen was peripheral blood. CDR3 sequence reads: CASSAGTGPYEQYF. DNA for the CDR3: TGTGCCAGCAGCGCCGGGACAGGGCCTTACGAGCAGTACTTC.